This T cell receptor beta chain was identified during a study of OX40 agonist ivuxolimab in advanced cancers. Overall study findings and caveats: Clonal expansion from baseline to week 6 occurred in both CD4+ and CD8+ T cells.

Profiling relied on immunoSEQ multiplex PCR, and the TCRdb table lists in-frame clones only, not all of them. Of about 80,000 clones in the sample, more than 90% were seen once. This CDR3 has 13 amino acids. Germline V lookup: CDR1 GTSNPN, CDR2 SVGIG (reference sequence). V was pared by 5 bases and J by 8 bases, with 10 bases of the junction left unmatched. Only a few counts were recorded for this clone. Its antigen is not identified. The source material was CD4+ or CD8+ T cells sorted from blood, sampled in a trial of the OX40 agonist ivuxolimab. J is TRBJ1-2 and V is TRBV30; TRBD1 agrees at 8 bases. The TCR comes from an adult with an advanced solid tumor such as melanoma, head and neck, liver or kidney cancer. In DNA, the CDR3 is TGTGCCTGGGAGACAGGGGCCCCTGTGGGCTACACCTTC. Translated, it gives CAWETGAPVGYTF.